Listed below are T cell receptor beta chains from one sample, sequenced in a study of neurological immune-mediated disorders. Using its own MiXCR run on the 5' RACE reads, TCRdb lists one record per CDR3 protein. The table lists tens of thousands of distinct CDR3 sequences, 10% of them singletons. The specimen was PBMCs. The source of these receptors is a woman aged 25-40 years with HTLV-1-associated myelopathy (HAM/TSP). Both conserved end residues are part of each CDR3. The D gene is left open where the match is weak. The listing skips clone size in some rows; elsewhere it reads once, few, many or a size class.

TGTGCCAGCAGCCGCATCCGACAGGTGTCCAATTCACCCCTCCACTTT	CASSRIRQVSNSPLHF	.	many	TRBJ1-6	TRBV6-5
TGTGCCATCAGTGAGTCACCGGGACAGGGGAAGGCAGCCAAAAACATTCAGTACTTC	CAISESPGQGKAAKNIQYF	TRBD1	many	TRBJ2-4	TRBV10-3
TGTGCCAGCAGCCCTAGTGGGAGGCAGTATGGCTACACCTTC	CASSPSGRQYGYTF	.	many	TRBJ1-2	TRBV3-1
TGCAGTGCTATCAGGGGGCATCGATTCGATACGCAGTATTTT	CSAIRGHRFDTQYF	TRBD1	many	TRBJ2-3	TRBV20-1
TGCGCCAGCAGCCTCGGACAGGGGACCTATCAGCCCCAGCATTTT	CASSLGQGTYQPQHF	TRBD1	many	TRBJ1-5	TRBV5-1
TGTGCCAGCAGCCTGCAAGACAGGGACGGCGAGCAGTACTTC	CASSLQDRDGEQYF	TRBD1	many	TRBJ2-7	TRBV7-9
TGTGCCATCAGTGAAAAGCGGGTCACAGATACGCAGTATTTT	CAISEKRVTDTQYF	.	many	TRBJ2-3	TRBV10-3
TGTGCCAGCAGTTTGAGTGGCGGGGGCCGGATTGGGGGCGGGGAGCTGTTTTTT	CASSLSGGGRIGGGELFF	.	many	TRBJ2-2	TRBV12-3/TRBV12-4
TGCGCCAGCAGCTTGGGCACAGGGCGGGTCGCTGAAGCTTTCTTT	CASSLGTGRVAEAFF	.	many	TRBJ1-1	TRBV5-1
TGTGCCAGCAGCCTGGGACTAGCTGGTGAGCAGTTCTTC	CASSLGLAGEQFF	TRBD2	many	TRBJ2-1	TRBV3-1
TGTGCCAGCAGCGACAGATTGCCTAACTATGGCTACACCTTC	CASSDRLPNYGYTF	.	many	TRBJ1-2	TRBV6-6
TGCAGCGTAAAACTCCGGACAGGGGGTTTGGGTGAGCAGTTCTTC	CSVKLRTGGLGEQFF	TRBD1	many	TRBJ2-1	TRBV29-1
TGTGCCACCAGCAGAGTACCGGGGGAGATGTCCTACAATGAGCAGTTCTTC	CATSRVPGEMSYNEQFF	.	many	TRBJ2-1	TRBV15
TGCAGTGCTAGAGATGTAGGCGGGAGGGCCGATACGCAGTATTTT	CSARDVGGRADTQYF	TRBD2	many	TRBJ2-3	TRBV20-1
TGCAGTGCTGGGGGACAGGGAGAGGGCTACACCTTC	CSAGGQGEGYTF	TRBD1	many	TRBJ1-2	TRBV20-1
TGTGCCAGCTCACCGATAACAATCCCAATAAGTAATTCACCCCTCCACTTT	CASSPITIPISNSPLHF	.	many	TRBJ1-6	TRBV18
TGTGCCAGCAGCTCCCAGACAGGGGGAAACTACGAGCAGTACTTC	CASSSQTGGNYEQYF	TRBD1	many	TRBJ2-7	TRBV7-2
TGCAGTGCTTCGGAGCCGGGCAAGCCCCAGCATTTT	CSASEPGKPQHF	.	many	TRBJ1-5	TRBV20-1
TGCAGTGCTAAAGACTCGGCCTACGAGCAGTACTTC	CSAKDSAYEQYF	.	many	TRBJ2-7	TRBV20-1
TGTGCCAGCAGTCTTCCGACAGGAACAGTTGAGGAAAAACTGTTTTTT	CASSLPTGTVEEKLFF	.	many	TRBJ1-4	TRBV6-2/TRBV6-3
TGTGCCAGCAGCTTACAGGGGAATCAGCCCCAGCATTTT	CASSLQGNQPQHF	TRBD1	many	TRBJ1-5	TRBV5-8
.	CASSFYICSARSGSPVGEQYF	.	.	TRBJ2-7	TRBV5-1
TGTGCCAGCAGCTCCCGGGACAGGCCATCCTACGAGCAGTACTTC	CASSSRDRPSYEQYF	TRBD1	many	TRBJ2-7	TRBV11-3